The rows below give T cell receptor beta chains drawn from one sample of a study of T cells expressing NK-cell markers. From its re-call of the 5' RACE reads, TCRdb lists each CDR3 protein once, without DNA. Its table records around 380,000 distinct CDR3 sequences. Sample: blood T cells: a sorted CD56 or NKG2C T cell subset, CD4+ or CD8+ T cells, or bulk PBMC T cells (not recorded which). These receptors all stem from a woman between 45 and 60 years old in good health. Both conserved end residues are part of each CDR3.

j_call,v_call,cdr3_aa
TRBJ2-4,TRBV20-1,CSARSGGRSIQYF
TRBJ2-1,TRBV7-9,CASIRRRGDLYNEQFF
TRBJ2-1,TRBV2,CASQGPPPEQFF
TRBJ2-1,TRBV7-6,CASSSSGTGPYNEQFF
TRBJ1-5,TRBV2,CASNGLLGNQPQHF
TRBJ1-1,TRBV4-2,CASSQEPDNLNTEAFF
TRBJ2-3,TRBV7-9,CASSSERDRGGDTQYF
TRBJ1-4,TRBV5-1,CASSTTGTGEKLFF
TRBJ2-2,TRBV20-1,CSANDRVGSGELFF
TRBJ1-1,TRBV2,CARLGQENTEAFF
TRBJ2-1,TRBV5-1,CASSLIGTSGRRNEQFF
TRBJ2-1,TRBV20-1,CSAGSPQDNEQFF
TRBJ1-2,TRBV20-1,CSARDSFFGGYTF
TRBJ2-1,TRBV12-3/TRBV12-4,CASTLVGPYNEQFF
TRBJ1-2,TRBV20-1,CSARDLGQGDYGYTF
TRBJ2-1,TRBV2,CASKGAGGGRNEQFF
TRBJ2-3,TRBV5-1,CASKGKSTDTQYF
TRBJ2-3,TRBV7-8,CASSYRASTDTQYF
TRBJ2-7,TRBV7-3,CASSIFHSLDEQYF
TRBJ2-1,TRBV7-8,CASSLARTSAYNEQFF
TRBJ2-3,TRBV5-1,CASSMDGEGTDTQYF
TRBJ2-7,TRBV20-1,CSAPTTTYEQYF
TRBJ2-1,TRBV5-1,CASSFERNEQFF
TRBJ2-2,TRBV3-1,CASSPSYPGELFF
TRBJ2-5,TRBV19,CASSLDGEETQYF
TRBJ2-1,TRBV24-1,CATSASSDYNEQFF
TRBJ2-3,TRBV24-1,CATSDEDFRYTQYF
TRBJ2-1,TRBV7-3,CASSLSGSRSYNEQFF
TRBJ2-7,TRBV12-3/TRBV12-4,CASSLASEYEQYF
TRBJ2-5,TRBV7-2,CASSLASGSLGQETQYF
TRBJ2-5,TRBV29-1,CSVGGRAAETQYF
TRBJ2-7,TRBV7-9,CASSPRVAGTGYEQYF
TRBJ2-1,TRBV5-1,CASSLVASGRRQFF
TRBJ2-7,TRBV11-3,CASSPYQEPYEQYF
TRBJ2-7,TRBV5-1,CASSPLRDGTTYEQYF